Listed here are 23 T cell receptor beta chains from one sample, sequenced in a study of blood T cell repertoires in COVID-19. Profiling relied on immunoSEQ multiplex PCR, and the TCRdb table lists in-frame clones only, not all of them. Here the sample spans around 290,000 clones, 75% to 95% being singletons. Material for sequencing was PBMCs or T cells enriched from blood (not recorded which). The receptors stem from a woman younger than 45 who had recovered from COVID-19.

This clone has just a few counts. J is TRBJ1-6 and V is TRBV14; perhaps TRBD1 as D (5 bases). This CDR3 contains 17 residues. The germline CDR1 and CDR2 sequences are SGHDN and FVKESK. Trimming cost V 3 bases and J 0 bases, with 12 bases left between them. This CDR3 is CASSHPRQSSYNSPLHF. In DNA, the CDR3 is TGTGCCAGCAGCCACCCAAGACAGAGCTCCTATAATTCACCCCTCCACTTT.

CDR3 loop: CAISENLGEQFF. The CDR3 DNA reads TGTGCCATCAGTGAGAACCTAGGCGAGCAGTTCTTC. The rearrangement joins TRBV10-3 to TRBJ2-1; D is unresolved. This CDR3 spans 12 amino acids. The germline gives CDR1 ENHRY, CDR2 SYGVKD. Trimming removed 2 bases at V and 10 bases at J, with 9 bases between.

V and J are TRBV30 and TRBJ2-5; D is possibly TRBD2 (5 bases). The length of the CDR3 is 14 residues. The germline V gene has CDR1 GTSNPN and CDR2 SVGIG (reference sequence). The V and J ends lost 0 bases and 1 base respectively, with 9 bases between them. CDR3 sequence: CAWSVHGIQETQYF. As DNA, the CDR3 is TGTGCCTGGAGTGTACACGGGATCCAAGAGACCCAGTACTTC.

The CDR3 bases are TGTGCCAGCTCACCAGGACAGACAGGGGAAAAACTGTTTTTT. Translating it yields CASSPGQTGEKLFF. V is TRBV18 and J is TRBJ1-4; 7 positions agree with TRBD1. This CDR3 spans 14 amino acids. CDR1 is KGHSH and CDR2 is LQKENI in the germline V gene. After removal of 2 bases from V and 8 bases from J, the junction contained 5 bases not matched to a gene.

This rearrangement joins TRBV5-8 to TRBJ1-2; 7 bases are a match to TRBD1. This CDR3 spans 14 amino acids. V dropped 2 bases and J dropped 5; count of bases not matched to a gene: 6. In germline, CDR1 is SGHTS, CDR2 YDEGEE. DNA for the CDR3: TGTGCCAGCAGCTTAACAGGGGCGTGGTATGGCTACACCTTC. It translates to CASSLTGAWYGYTF.

The gene calls are TRBV27 and TRBJ2-1; a weak D match, TRBD1 (6 bases). Per germline, CDR1 MNHEY and CDR2 SMNVEV (reference sequence). The V gene lost 5 bases and the J gene lost 3 bases, with 17 bases spanning the gap. This CDR3 region has 16 residues. For the CDR3, the DNA is TGTGCCAGCAGTCCAACAGGGTCCCGAAGCTACAATGAGCAGTTCTTC. This sequence encodes CASSPTGSRSYNEQFF.

The rearrangement links TRBV5-8 to TRBJ2-5; TRBD1 matches 7 bases. Germline CDR1 and CDR2: SGHTS and YDEGEE. The J segment lost 1 base and the V segment lost 2 bases, leaving 5 bases of the junction unmatched. The CDR3 extends over 15 amino acids. In DNA form, the CDR3 reads TGTGCCAGCAGCTTCGAACGGACAGGCCAAGAGACCCAGTACTTC. This codes for CASSFERTGQETQYF.

The CDR3 DNA reads as TGTGCCAGCAGCGTAGACATAGCGGGAGGCCCGTTCTTC. The encoded protein is CASSVDIAGGPFF. This chain links TRBV9 with TRBJ2-1, with 10 bases fitting TRBD2. This CDR3 region has 13 residues. CDR1 and CDR2 (germline): SGDLS, YYNGEE. Germline trimming cut 0 bases from V and 15 bases from J; bases unmatched to any gene: 6.

The chain carries TRBV6-2 or TRBV6-3 and TRBJ2-5; 10 bases align to TRBD1. J lost 5 bases, V lost 4 bases, and 4 bases had no gene match. Germline CDR1 reads MNHEY; CDR2 reads SVGEGT. The CDR3 contains 14 residues. The DNA for the CDR3 is TGTGCCAGCAGTTCCGGGACAGGGGAGGAGACCCAGTACTTC. Protein product: CASSSGTGEETQYF.

The V gene is TRBV27, the J gene TRBJ2-5, with 8 bases aligning to TRBD2. The CDR3 runs 15 residues. With V trimmed by 2 bases and J by 4 bases, 6 bases remained unmatched. The germline CDR1 and CDR2 sequences are MNHEY and SMNVEV (reference sequence). CDR3 DNA sequence: TGTGCCAGCAGTTTAAGCGGGAGATTCGTAGAGACCCAGTACTTC. Amino acids: CASSLSGRFVETQYF.

V usage is TRBV10-2 and J usage is TRBJ2-7; the match to TRBD2 covers 12 bases. The CDR3 is made up of 15 amino acids. V was pared by 5 bases and J by 1 base, with 3 bases of the junction left unmatched. Germline lookup yields CDR1 WSHSY and CDR2 SAAADI. The CDR3 loop is CASSQTSGGSYEQYF. CDR3 bases: TGCGCCAGCAGTCAGACTAGCGGGGGATCCTACGAGCAGTACTTC.

Written as DNA, the CDR3 is TGTGCCAGCAGCCGGACTAGCGGGAGGTCCCAAGAGACCCAGTACTTC. It translates to CASSRTSGRSQETQYF. V usage is TRBV14 and J usage is TRBJ2-5, with TRBD2 matching over 14 bases. The junction had 2 bases not matched to a gene; V was cut back by 4 bases and J by 1 base. CDR1 and CDR2 from the germline V gene are SGHDN and FVKESK. The CDR3 sequence is 16 residues long.

The rearrangement uses TRBV28 and TRBJ2-3; TRBD2 matches 9 bases. The CDR3 sequence is 15 residues long. CDR1 is MDHEN, CDR2 SYDVKM, per germline. Trimming took 4 bases from V and 1 from J; bases not matched to a gene: 3. The DNA for the CDR3 is TGTGCCAGCAGTTCTAGCGGGACAGGCACAGATACGCAGTATTTT. Amino acid sequence: CASSSSGTGTDTQYF.

V and J are TRBV28 and TRBJ1-1; D is perhaps TRBD1 (5 bases). Deletions cut 2 bases from V and 5 bases from J, with 12 bases between. The CDR3 has 14 amino acids. The V gene's germline CDR1 is MDHEN and CDR2 SYDVKM. The CDR3 sequence is CASSLGGKGTEAFF. CDR3 sequence (DNA): TGTGCCAGCAGTTTAGGGGGGAAGGGGACTGAAGCTTTCTTT.

This clone was detected once. The chain uses TRBV24-1 and TRBJ2-1, with 13 bases lining up with TRBD2. V lost 5 bases to trimming and J lost 3 bases; unmatched junction nucleotides: 6. The CDR3 runs to 17 residues. Germline V gene data show CDR1 as KGHDR and CDR2 as SFDVKD. For the CDR3, the DNA is TGTGCCACCAGTGCCTCGGGACTAGCGGGAAACTACAATGAGCAGTTCTTC. Translating it yields CATSASGLAGNYNEQFF.

The chain links TRBV5-6 to TRBJ2-5, with 11 nucleotides matching TRBD2. CDR3 length: 14 residues. The V and J ends lost 4 bases and 4 bases, in that order; junction bases with no gene match: 3. CDR1 is SGHDT, CDR2 YYEEEE, per germline. This CDR3 reads CASSVAGGVETQYF. Written as DNA, the CDR3 is TGTGCCAGCAGCGTAGCGGGAGGGGTAGAGACCCAGTACTTC. Variable domain in full (rest from reference TRBV5-6 and TRBJ2-5): DAGVTQSPTHLIKTRGQQVTLRCSPKSGHDTVSWYQQALGQGPQFIFQYYEEEERQRGNFPDRFSGHQFPNYSSELNVNALLLGDSALYLCASSVAGGVETQYFGPGTRLLVL.

The chain joins TRBV7-2 to TRBJ2-2; TRBD2 matches 15 bases. The CDR3 has 18 residues. Germline lookup yields CDR1 SGHTA and CDR2 FQGNSA. The trim removed 7 bases at V and 6 bases at J, leaving 12 bases unmatched. The CDR3 sequence: CASTKGLAGGRGPGELFF. The CDR3 DNA reads TGTGCCAGCACAAAGGGACTAGCGGGAGGTAGGGGTCCCGGGGAGCTGTTTTTT.

The V call is TRBV27, the J call TRBJ2-1, with a possible D match to TRBD2 (5 bases). Per germline, CDR1 MNHEY and CDR2 SMNVEV (reference sequence). The CDR3 runs 13 residues. The V end was cut by 3 bases, the J end by 10 bases, with 13 bases between. In DNA form, the CDR3 reads TGTGCCAGCAGTTTCCTAGGAGGTTTCGAGCAGTTCTTC. This gives the protein CASSFLGGFEQFF.

This clone was picked up one time. This chain uses TRBV5-1 with TRBJ1-1; D unclear. V dropped 4 bases and J dropped 1 base, with 11 bases sitting between them. CDR3 length: 14 residues. From germline, CDR1 is SGHRS and CDR2 YFSETQ. In DNA, the CDR3 is TGCGCCAGCAGCGCTGACGGGAGGAACACTGAAGCTTTCTTT. Amino acids: CASSADGRNTEAFF.

This chain joins TRBV12-3 or TRBV12-4 and TRBJ2-1, with 9 positions matching TRBD1. This CDR3 comprises 13 residues. Trimming cost V 10 bases and J 9 bases; bases outside gene matches: 10. The CDR3 loop reads CATGTGPFGEQFF. The CDR3 DNA is TGTGCCACCGGGACAGGGCCGTTCGGTGAGCAGTTCTTC.

J is TRBJ1-2 and V is TRBV29-1; D uncertain. Trimming stripped 6 bases from V and 7 bases from J, with 15 bases between. CDR3 length equals 12 residues. The germline CDR1 and CDR2 sequences are SQVTM and ANQGSEA. The CDR3 sequence: CSVQQPSSGYTF. CDR3 DNA: TGCAGCGTCCAACAGCCGTCGTCTGGCTACACCTTC.

J is TRBJ2-5 and V is TRBV4-3, with D possibly being TRBD2 (6 bases). The CDR3 has 15 amino acids. Germline V gene sequence: CDR1 LGHNA, CDR2 YSLEER. Deletions cut 4 bases from V and 3 bases from J, with 15 bases between. The CDR3 reads CASSRAGLAKETQYF. The CDR3 DNA sequence: TGCGCCAGCAGCCGAGCCGGGCTAGCGAAAGAGACCCAGTACTTC.

The chain couples TRBV6-4 to TRBJ1-5, with TRBD1 matching 10 bases. Germline-derived CDR1 and CDR2 are MRHNA and SNTAGT. The CDR3 loop spans 19 amino acids. The V segment lost 0 bases and the J segment 0 bases; nucleotides outside the gene matches: 8. The CDR3 region is CASSDSFRDRGYSNQPQHF. CDR3 nucleotides: TGTGCCAGCAGTGACTCGTTTAGGGACAGGGGTTATAGCAATCAGCCCCAGCATTTT.